Listed below are T cell receptor beta chains from one sample, sequenced in a study of cytomegalovirus exposure and HLA in healthy donors. Only in-frame clones appear in the TCRdb table, and some are missing; sequencing was by immunoSEQ multiplex PCR. The repertoire holds about 240,000 clones, 82% seen once, with 5% to 6% in the top ten. The sample taken for sequencing was PBMCs. Receptors originate from a woman aged 40-49 years in good health and CMV-seropositive. Both conserved end residues are part of each CDR3. A D gene is named only where the DNA matches it firmly. Some rows have no size entry. The others give once, few or many, or a class for an expanded clone.

length: 16; V: TRBV7-6; size: .; J: TRBJ2-1; D: TRBD2; CDR3: CASSLWTSGNNNEQFF; DNA: TGTGCCAGCAGCTTGTGGACTAGCGGGAACAACAATGAGCAGTTCTTC
length: 17; V: TRBV6-1; size: .; J: TRBJ2-5; D: TRBD2; CDR3: CASSEEVSGGARETQYF; DNA: TGTGCCAGCAGTGAAGAAGTTAGCGGGGGGGCTAGGGAGACCCAGTACTTC
length: 16; V: TRBV18; size: .; J: TRBJ2-3; D: .; CDR3: CASSQTQGSNTDTQYF; DNA: TGTGCCAGCTCACAGACACAGGGCTCAAACACAGATACGCAGTATTTT
length: 14; V: TRBV6-5; size: .; J: TRBJ1-1; D: TRBD1; CDR3: CASRIGTGQTEAFF; DNA: TGTGCCAGCAGGATCGGGACAGGGCAGACTGAAGCTTTCTTT
length: 20; V: TRBV27; size: .; J: TRBJ1-4; D: TRBD1; CDR3: CASSLTTPGTGSQPDEKLFF; DNA: TGTGCCAGCAGTTTAACTACCCCCGGGACAGGGAGTCAACCCGATGAAAAACTGTTTTTT
length: 15; V: TRBV5-6; size: once; J: TRBJ2-7; D: .; CDR3: CASSQGWGSSYEQYF; DNA: TGTGCCAGCAGTCAGGGTTGGGGAAGCTCCTACGAGCAGTACTTC
length: 13; V: TRBV6-1; size: .; J: TRBJ1-2; D: TRBD1; CDR3: CASSPDRDYGYTF; DNA: TGTGCCAGCAGCCCCGACAGGGACTATGGCTACACCTTC
length: 13; V: TRBV27; size: .; J: TRBJ1-1; D: .; CDR3: CASTQWGRAEAFF; DNA: TGTGCCAGCACCCAGTGGGGGAGGGCTGAAGCTTTCTTT
length: 14; V: TRBV5-1; size: .; J: TRBJ2-7; D: TRBD2; CDR3: CASSFSGSAYEQYF; DNA: TGCGCCAGCAGCTTTAGCGGGAGCGCCTACGAGCAGTACTTC
length: 15; V: TRBV7-9; size: .; J: TRBJ2-1; D: TRBD2; CDR3: CASSSPLAGDNEQFF; DNA: TGTGCCAGCAGCTCGCCACTAGCGGGGGACAATGAGCAGTTCTTC
length: 19; V: TRBV28; size: .; J: TRBJ2-2; D: .; CDR3: CASSFLRTDISLNTGELFF; DNA: TGTGCCAGCAGTTTCCTTCGGACTGATATCTCTTTAAACACCGGGGAGCTGTTTTTT
length: 12; V: TRBV30; size: .; J: TRBJ1-1; D: .; CDR3: CAWKRGATEAFF; DNA: TGTGCCTGGAAACGGGGGGCCACTGAAGCTTTCTTT
length: 16; V: TRBV7-9; size: .; J: TRBJ2-2; D: .; CDR3: CASSSRDIANTGELFF; DNA: TGTGCCAGCAGCTCCCGGGACATAGCGAACACCGGGGAGCTGTTTTTT
length: 15; V: TRBV18; size: .; J: TRBJ2-7; D: TRBD1; CDR3: CASSRAGQGASEQYF; DNA: TGTGCCAGCTCACGGGCGGGACAGGGGGCAAGCGAGCAGTACTTC
length: 13; V: TRBV5-4; size: .; J: TRBJ2-7; D: TRBD1; CDR3: CASSWTGGDEQYF; DNA: TGTGCCAGCAGTTGGACAGGGGGGGACGAGCAGTACTTC
length: 14; V: TRBV19; size: .; J: TRBJ1-4; D: .; CDR3: CASGVQGANEKLFF; DNA: TGTGCCTCAGGGGTACAGGGAGCTAATGAAAAACTGTTTTTT
length: 15; V: TRBV5-1; size: .; J: TRBJ2-3; D: .; CDR3: CASSLYSLTSATQYF; DNA: TGCGCCAGCAGCCTATATAGTCTAACCAGCGCTACGCAGTATTTT
length: 15; V: TRBV5-1; size: few; J: TRBJ2-7; D: TRBD1; CDR3: CASSPGTGPGYEQYF; DNA: TGCGCCAGCAGCCCTGGGACAGGGCCGGGTTACGAGCAGTACTTC
length: 18; V: TRBV7-3; size: .; J: TRBJ2-3; D: TRBD2; CDR3: CASSLKLAGGHGTDTQYF; DNA: TGTGCCAGCAGCTTAAAGCTAGCGGGGGGGCACGGGACAGATACGCAGTATTTT
length: 14; V: TRBV6-5; size: few; J: TRBJ1-2; D: TRBD1; CDR3: CASSPGTGGRGYTF; DNA: TGTGCCAGCAGCCCCGGGACAGGGGGTCGTGGCTACACCTTC
length: 15; V: TRBV7-2; size: .; J: TRBJ1-5; D: .; CDR3: CASSLAPLAGQPQHF; DNA: TGTGCCAGCAGCTTAGCGCCCCTGGCGGGACAGCCCCAGCATTTT
length: 15; V: TRBV5-1; size: .; J: TRBJ2-5; D: TRBD2; CDR3: CASSPGLLGGETQYF; DNA: TGCGCCAGCAGCCCGGGACTTCTGGGAGGGGAGACCCAGTACTTC
length: 14; V: TRBV5-6; size: .; J: TRBJ1-6; D: TRBD1; CDR3: CASSADRANSPLHF; DNA: TGTGCCAGCAGCGCCGACAGGGCCAATTCACCCCTCCACTTT
length: 16; V: TRBV5-4; size: .; J: TRBJ1-6; D: .; CDR3: CASSSQGSSYNSPLHF; DNA: TGTGCCAGCAGCTCCCAGGGGAGCTCCTATAATTCACCCCTCCACTTT
length: 16; V: TRBV7-3; size: few; J: TRBJ1-2; D: TRBD1; CDR3: CASSQQPPGTGDGYTF; DNA: TGTGCCAGCAGCCAACAGCCTCCCGGGACAGGGGATGGCTACACCTTC
length: 15; V: TRBV5-6; size: few; J: TRBJ2-2; D: TRBD1; CDR3: CASYDRGLITGELFF; DNA: TGTGCCAGTTACGACAGGGGGCTTATCACCGGGGAGCTGTTTTTT
length: 14; V: TRBV7-8; size: .; J: TRBJ2-5; D: TRBD1; CDR3: CASSWGTGRETQYF; DNA: TGTGCCAGCAGCTGGGGGACAGGGAGGGAGACCCAGTACTTC
length: 15; V: TRBV6-6; size: few; J: TRBJ2-2; D: TRBD1; CDR3: CASSYGRGHTGELFF; DNA: TGTGCCAGCAGTTACGGCAGGGGGCACACCGGGGAGCTGTTTTTT
length: 14; V: TRBV7-2; size: .; J: TRBJ2-7; D: .; CDR3: CASSYNANREEQYF; DNA: TGTGCCAGCAGTTACAACGCAAACCGGGAGGAGCAGTACTTC
length: 15; V: TRBV4-1; size: .; J: TRBJ2-7; D: .; CDR3: CASSQVALSRYEQYF; DNA: TGCGCCAGCAGCCAAGTGGCCTTAAGTCGTTACGAGCAGTACTTC
length: 14; V: TRBV10-3; size: .; J: TRBJ1-4; D: .; CDR3: CAISERDRNEKLFF; DNA: TGTGCCATCAGTGAGCGAGACAGAAATGAAAAACTGTTTTTT
length: 15; V: TRBV2; size: once; J: TRBJ2-2; D: TRBD1; CDR3: CASSQPGQGAGELFF; DNA: TGTGCCAGCAGCCAGCCGGGACAGGGAGCCGGGGAGCTGTTTTTT
length: 13; V: TRBV9; size: .; J: TRBJ2-7; D: TRBD1; CDR3: CASSEDRGGEQYF; DNA: TGTGCCAGCAGCGAGGACAGGGGTGGCGAGCAGTACTTC
length: 14; V: TRBV28; size: .; J: TRBJ1-6; D: .; CDR3: CASSPQGKYSPLHF; DNA: TGTGCCAGCAGTCCCCAGGGGAAATATTCACCCCTCCACTTT
length: 15; V: TRBV5-1; size: .; J: TRBJ2-5; D: .; CDR3: CASSLDAGLQETQYF; DNA: TGCGCCAGCAGCTTGGACGCAGGGCTCCAAGAGACCCAGTACTTC
length: 15; V: TRBV5-1; size: few; J: TRBJ2-1; D: .; CDR3: CASSWGEGPYNEQFF; DNA: TGCGCCAGCAGCTGGGGGGAAGGCCCCTACAATGAGCAGTTCTTC
length: 16; V: TRBV7-8; size: once; J: TRBJ2-7; D: TRBD1; CDR3: CASSLAGDRVGYEQYF; DNA: TGTGCCAGCAGCTTAGCAGGGGACAGGGTTGGCTACGAGCAGTACTTC
length: 15; V: TRBV6-4; size: .; J: TRBJ2-1; D: TRBD2; CDR3: CASSRTSGPYNEQFF; DNA: TGTGCCAGCAGTCGGACTAGCGGGCCTTACAATGAGCAGTTCTTC
length: 15; V: TRBV5-1; size: .; J: TRBJ2-1; D: TRBD2; CDR3: CASSLTSGSWDEQFF; DNA: TGCGCCAGCAGCCTGACTAGCGGGAGTTGGGATGAGCAGTTCTTC
length: 14; V: TRBV5-1; size: .; J: TRBJ1-1; D: .; CDR3: CASSPSGQNTEAFF; DNA: TGCGCCAGCAGCCCGTCGGGTCAGAATACTGAAGCTTTCTTT
length: 14; V: TRBV19; size: .; J: TRBJ2-7; D: .; CDR3: CASSTGGQVYEQYF; DNA: TGTGCCAGTAGTACAGGGGGGCAGGTCTACGAGCAGTACTTC
length: 15; V: TRBV2; size: .; J: TRBJ1-5; D: TRBD1; CDR3: CASSVDRASNQPQHF; DNA: TGTGCCAGCAGCGTAGACAGGGCCAGCAATCAGCCCCAGCATTTT
length: 15; V: TRBV19; size: .; J: TRBJ2-2; D: TRBD1; CDR3: CASRIRDRATGELFF; DNA: TGTGCCAGTAGAATCCGGGACAGGGCCACCGGGGAGCTGTTTTTT
length: 12; V: TRBV10-3; size: .; J: TRBJ2-7; D: .; CDR3: CAISADSYEQYF; DNA: TGTGCCATCAGTGCAGACAGCTACGAGCAGTACTTC
length: 15; V: TRBV5-6; size: .; J: TRBJ2-7; D: TRBD1; CDR3: CASSLGTGFSYEQYF; DNA: TGTGCCAGCAGCTTAGGGACAGGGTTTTCCTACGAGCAGTACTTC
length: 15; V: TRBV11-3; size: few; J: TRBJ1-2; D: .; CDR3: CASSLDATGRAGYTF; DNA: TGTGCCAGCAGCTTAGACGCGACGGGGAGGGCTGGCTACACCTTC
length: 16; V: TRBV6-6; size: once; J: TRBJ2-7; D: TRBD2; CDR3: CASSQPGRGSSYEQYF; DNA: TGTGCCAGCAGCCAGCCTGGGCGCGGGAGCTCCTACGAGCAGTACTTC
length: 16; V: TRBV2; size: .; J: TRBJ2-7; D: TRBD1; CDR3: CASSKPGQGNSYEQYF; DNA: TGTGCCAGCAGTAAACCGGGACAGGGGAACTCCTACGAGCAGTACTTC
length: 16; V: TRBV5-6; size: .; J: TRBJ1-6; D: .; CDR3: CASSWGGLENNSPLHF; DNA: TGTGCCAGCAGCTGGGGGGGGTTGGAAAATAATTCACCCCTCCACTTT
length: 16; V: TRBV19; size: .; J: TRBJ2-5; D: .; CDR3: CASSISLGGGQETQYF; DNA: TGTGCCAGTAGTATCTCCTTAGGGGGGGGTCAAGAGACCCAGTACTTC
length: 16; V: TRBV14; size: .; J: TRBJ2-7; D: .; CDR3: CASSQDPRGQTYEQYF; DNA: TGTGCCAGCAGCCAAGACCCTCGAGGCCAAACCTACGAGCAGTACTTC
length: 15; V: TRBV25-1; size: once; J: TRBJ2-1; D: TRBD2; CDR3: CASSEVAGGYNEQFF; DNA: TGTGCCAGCAGTGAAGTAGCGGGAGGCTACAATGAGCAGTTCTTC
length: 14; V: TRBV9; size: .; J: TRBJ1-2; D: TRBD1; CDR3: CASSVGTANYGYTF; DNA: TGTGCCAGCAGCGTGGGGACAGCTAACTATGGCTACACCTTC
length: 14; V: TRBV5-4; size: once; J: TRBJ2-7; D: .; CDR3: CASSLGQLGHEQYF; DNA: TGTGCCAGCAGCCTCGGACAGCTCGGACACGAGCAGTACTTC
length: 15; V: TRBV6-5; size: .; J: TRBJ2-7; D: TRBD1; CDR3: CASIERGLGSSEQYF; DNA: TGTGCCAGCATCGAGAGGGGGCTCGGTTCATCCGAGCAGTACTTC
length: 15; V: TRBV6-6; size: .; J: TRBJ1-6; D: .; CDR3: CASRIPGGGNSPLHF; DNA: TGTGCCAGCAGAATCCCGGGAGGGGGAAATTCACCCCTCCACTTT
length: 16; V: TRBV19; size: .; J: TRBJ1-5; D: .; CDR3: CASTSIGAGGTQPQHF; DNA: TGTGCCAGTACCAGTATAGGGGCGGGGGGTACTCAGCCCCAGCATTTT
length: 16; V: TRBV5-5; size: few; J: TRBJ2-5; D: TRBD2; CDR3: CASSTQLAGGRETQYF; DNA: TGTGCCAGCAGCACTCAACTAGCGGGGGGGAGAGAGACCCAGTACTTC
length: 12; V: TRBV5-5; size: few; J: TRBJ1-2; D: .; CDR3: CASSLAAGGYTF; DNA: TGTGCCAGCAGCTTGGCTGCGGGGGGCTACACCTTC
length: 14; V: TRBV5-1; size: .; J: TRBJ2-5; D: .; CDR3: CASSWRSGQETQYF; DNA: TGCGCCAGCAGCTGGCGGAGCGGTCAAGAGACCCAGTACTTC